The next 19 T cell receptor beta chains were all read from a single sample in a study of blood T cell repertoires in COVID-19. Clones were read by immunoSEQ multiplex PCR, and TCRdb kept only the in-frame ones, dropping some. The profile shows about 190,000 clones, around 91% of them singletons. Material for sequencing was peripheral blood. The source of these receptors is a man between 50 and 59 years old with acute or convalescent COVID-19.

V usage is TRBV9 and J usage is TRBJ1-1; 7 nucleotides agree with TRBD1. Germline assignment: CDR1 SGDLS and CDR2 YYNGEE. The trim removed 3 bases at V and 6 bases at J, leaving 11 bases unmatched. CDR3 length: 15 amino acids. The CDR3 sequence: CASSATPGQKSEAFF. CDR3 nucleotide sequence: TGTGCCAGCAGCGCAACTCCGGGACAGAAGTCTGAAGCTTTCTTT.

The chain carries TRBV6-6 and TRBJ1-4; D is perhaps TRBD1 (6 bases). Per germline, CDR1 MNHNY and CDR2 SVGAGI (reference sequence). CDR3 length: 15 residues. V was trimmed by 6 bases and J by 8 bases, leaving 19 bases between them. The CDR3 loop reads CASSPRNRVGEKLFF. CDR3 in DNA: TGTGCCAGCAGCCCCCGAAACAGGGTTGGAGAAAAACTGTTTTTT.

Note on this clone: A junction end diverges from the germline sequence, so it may reflect a read error. The V call is TRBV13, the J call TRBJ1-1; possible D gene TRBD1, 6 bases. The CDR3 has 14 amino acids. Germline CDR1 PRHDT, CDR2 FYEKMQ (reference sequence). CDR3 nucleotide sequence: TGTGCCAGCAGCTTACGGGGACCGCGGGGGGGCCTTCTCTTT. It encodes CASSLRGPRGGLLF. Full variable domain (rest looked up from reference TRBV13 and TRBJ1-1): AAGVIQSPRHLIKEKRETATLKCYPIPRHDTVYWYQQGPGQDPQFLISFYEKMQSDKGSIPDRFSAQQFSDYHSELNMSSLELGDSALYFCASSLRGPRGGLLFGQGTRLTVV.

CDR3 in amino acids: CASSATTAGGSYEQYF. In DNA, the CDR3 is TGCGCCAGCAGTGCTACAACGGCGGGAGGATCCTACGAGCAGTACTTC. This chain connects TRBV5-1 to TRBJ2-7, with 8 nucleotides matching TRBD2. The junction had 11 bases not matched to a gene; V was cut back by 5 bases and J by 1 base. Germline V gene data show CDR1 as SGHRS and CDR2 as YFSETQ. The CDR3 extends over 16 amino acids.

This chain connects TRBV18 to TRBJ2-5; weak D call: TRBD2 (5 bases). CDR1 is KGHSH and CDR2 is LQKENI in the germline V gene. Trimming left V 6 bases short and J 2 bases short, with 13 bases between. The CDR3 runs 14 residues. As DNA, the CDR3 is TGTGCCAGCTCCCCCCCGTGGACTCAAGAGACCCAGTACTTC. Amino acids: CASSPPWTQETQYF. The full variable domain, rest sourced from reference TRBV18 and TRBJ2-5, is NAGVMQNPRHLVRRRGQEARLRCSPMKGHSHVYWYRQLPEEGLKFMVYLQKENIIDESGMPKERFSAEFPKEGPSILRIQQVVRGDSAAYFCASSPPWTQETQYFGPGTRLLVL.

The CDR3 loop is CASSQEAGGYNSPLHF. Written as DNA, the CDR3 is TGCGCCAGCAGCCAAGAAGCGGGGGGCTATAATTCACCCCTCCACTTT. This chain links TRBV4-1 with TRBJ1-6; TRBD1 might be the D (5 bases). Germline V CDR1 and CDR2: MGHRA, YSYEKL. V lost 0 bases to trimming and J lost 3 bases, with 9 bases between them. This CDR3 region has 16 residues.

V is TRBV30 and J is TRBJ2-3; TRBD2 matches 9 bases. Germline V gives CDR1 GTSNPN, CDR2 SVGIG (reference sequence). Germline trimming cut 2 bases from V and 4 bases from J; bases unmatched to any gene: 13. This CDR3 is 17 amino acids long. Written as DNA, the CDR3 is TGTGCCTGGAGTCACGGGCGGGGGGGCCTAGCGGCAGATACGCAGTATTTT. Translating it yields CAWSHGRGGLAADTQYF.

This chain uses TRBV15 with TRBJ2-5; 10 bases are a match to TRBD1. V gave up 5 bases and J gave up 4 bases; unmatched junction bases: 7. Germline assignment: CDR1 LNHNV and CDR2 YYDKDF (reference sequence). This CDR3 is built from 15 residues. This CDR3 reads CATSETTGGGETQYF. The CDR3 DNA sequence: TGTGCCACCAGCGAAACGACAGGGGGCGGAGAGACCCAGTACTTC.

Only one count was recorded for this clone. This chain joins TRBV11-2 and TRBJ2-7, with 8 bases that match TRBD2. The J segment lost 7 bases and the V segment lost 2 bases, leaving 10 bases of the junction unmatched. The germline gives CDR1 SGHAT, CDR2 FQNNGV. The CDR3 is made up of 15 amino acids. The CDR3 coding sequence is TGTGCCAGCAGCTTAAATACGGGGGGGCCTGAAGAGCAGTACGTC. It specifies CASSLNTGGPEEQYV.

The chain has TRBV18 and TRBJ2-3; D is unresolved. V gave up 2 bases and J gave up 6 bases, with 9 bases separating them. This CDR3 is built from 13 residues. From germline, CDR1 is KGHSH and CDR2 LQKENI. The CDR3 reads CASSPGQLDTQYF. The DNA for the CDR3 is TGTGCCAGCTCACCAGGGCAATTGGATACGCAGTATTTT. The full variable domain, in which reference TRBV18 and TRBJ2-3 provide the parts outside the CDR3, is NAGVMQNPRHLVRRRGQEARLRCSPMKGHSHVYWYRQLPEEGLKFMVYLQKENIIDESGMPKERFSAEFPKEGPSILRIQQVVRGDSAAYFCASSPGQLDTQYFGPGTRLTVL.

The chain employs TRBV24-1 and TRBJ2-3, with D perhaps matching TRBD1 (5 bases). Germline V CDR1 and CDR2: KGHDR, SFDVKD. This CDR3 spans 17 amino acids. V lost 2 bases to trimming and J lost 3 bases, with 17 bases between them. CDR3 bases: TGTGCCACCAGTGATTCCCGGTCAGCAGGGTTAACAGATACGCAGTATTTT. It yields the protein CATSDSRSAGLTDTQYF.

The gene calls are TRBV7-2 and TRBJ2-3; D is uncertain. V was trimmed by 1 base and J by 5 bases, leaving 10 bases between them. This CDR3 region has 14 residues. Per germline, CDR1 SGHTA and CDR2 FQGNSA. The CDR3 is CASSLGFSKDTQYF. The DNA of the CDR3 is TGTGCCAGCAGCTTAGGTTTTTCAAAAGATACGCAGTATTTT.

The chain links TRBV12-3 or TRBV12-4 to TRBJ1-5; D uncertain. Between the trimmed V and J ends, which lost 6 bases and 7 bases, there was a span of 13 bases. The CDR3 totals 13 residues. Here the CDR3 reads CASRPNRFQPQHF. Here the CDR3 DNA reads TGTGCCAGCAGGCCCAACAGATTCCAGCCCCAGCATTTT.

This clone is a singleton in its sample. The V call is TRBV28, the J call TRBJ2-5; weak D call: TRBD2 (6 bases). Looked up from germline, CDR1 is MDHEN and CDR2 is SYDVKM. The CDR3 covers 12 residues. Trimming stripped 8 bases from V and 5 bases from J, with 12 bases between. The CDR3 DNA is TGTGCCAGCTGCGCGGGACGGGAGACCCAGTACTTC. Translation: CASCAGRETQYF. Variable domain in full (rest from reference TRBV28 and TRBJ2-5): DVKVTQSSRYLVKRTGEKVFLECVQDMDHENMFWYRQDPGLGLRLIYFSYDVKMKEKGDIPEGYSVSREKKERFSLILESASTNQTSMYLCASCAGRETQYFGPGTRLLVL.

This chain uses TRBV7-9 with TRBJ2-2; TRBD1 is a possible D gene (6 bases). Trimming took off 10 bases at V and 5 bases at J, with 17 bases between the two ends. Germline V gene lookup returns CDR1 SEHNR and CDR2 FQNEAQ (reference sequence). This CDR3 comprises 14 residues. The CDR3 coding sequence is TGTGCCACCGTGCCCGAGGGGGTGACCGGGGAGCTGTTTTTT. Translated: CATVPEGVTGELFF.

The chain carries TRBV19 and TRBJ1-5; D possibly corresponds to TRBD1 (5 bases). This CDR3 is 13 amino acids long. Trimming pared 7 bases from V and 5 bases from J, leaving 12 bases between. Germline V lookup: CDR1 LNHDA, CDR2 SQIVND (reference sequence). This CDR3 reads CASKKGWDQPQHF. The CDR3 DNA sequence: TGTGCCAGTAAGAAGGGGTGGGATCAGCCCCAGCATTTT.

V is TRBV4-3 and J is TRBJ1-4; 11 bases fit TRBD1. CDR1 LGHNA and CDR2 YSLEER come from the germline V gene. This CDR3 region has 14 residues. Trimming cost V 4 bases and J 7 bases; bases outside gene matches: 2. CDR3 sequence: CASSPGTGGEKLFF. The DNA for the CDR3 is TGCGCCAGCAGCCCCGGGACAGGGGGTGAAAAACTGTTTTTT.

The J gene is TRBJ2-3, the V gene TRBV4-2; D might be TRBD2 (5 bases). Per the germline V gene, CDR1 is LGHNA and CDR2 is YNFKEQ. V was cut by 1 base and J by 0 bases, with 8 bases left in between. CDR3 length equals 15 residues. The CDR3 sequence is CASSQARTSTDTQYF. The CDR3 region has the DNA TGTGCCAGCAGCCAAGCTAGGACTAGCACAGATACGCAGTATTTT.

This clone was seen a single time. The V gene is TRBV5-6, the J gene TRBJ2-1; TRBD1 matches at 8 bases. Germline V gives CDR1 SGHDT, CDR2 YYEEEE. The CDR3 runs 14 residues. J gave up 8 bases and V 0 bases, and 4 bases lay outside the gene matches. CDR3 DNA sequence: TGTGCCAGCAGCTTGGGCAGGGGGCTGGATGAGCAGTTCTTC. Encoded protein: CASSLGRGLDEQFF.